The T cell receptor beta chain described here comes from a study of CD8+ T cells in alopecia areata. Study-level information: Female C3H/HeJ recipients aged about 7-11 weeks got skin from C3H/HeJ graft donors aged roughly 6-13 months that had spontaneous alopecia. Study results and caveats: Clonality in lesional scalp, especially alopecia totalis/universalis, exceeded that of normal scalp.

This sample's time point: mouse skin 6 weeks after grafting, around onset of hair loss. It was at grafting, and again 3 and 6 weeks later, that recipient mouse skin was biopsied. RNA was isolated and reverse transcribed to cDNA, the sequencing template. This table comes from immunoSEQ multiplex PCR, and its TCRdb copy is limited to in-frame clones, with some not included. The sample contains a few thousand clones, none of them singletons. This clone ranks as medium-sized. Its cognate antigen is unknown. The gene symbols are mouse symbols. The sample here was skin, taken at week 6. The source is a C3H/HeJ mouse with alopecia areata. This line is of MHC haplotype H2-k.

CDR3 DNA (partial): TGTGCCAGCAGTATAGACGGGACAGGGGGGTATAATTCGCCC. Protein product: CASSIDGTGGYNSP. The CDR3 as a whole reads CASSIDGTGGYNSPLYF. This rearrangement joins TRBV19 to TRBJ1-6, with 11 bases identical to TRBD1. The CDR3 end lies 3 residues beyond the end of the read and is filled in from the germline J gene. TRBJ1-6 is reported as an ORF; its role is uncertain. The trim removed 0 bases at V and 4 bases at J, leaving 3 bases unmatched. Germline values: CDR1 FNHDT, CDR2 SITEND (reference sequence). The CDR3 sequence is 17 residues long.